What follows is one TCR beta chain and its context. A read error may account for a junction end that differs from germline. This specimen belongs to a study of blood T cell repertoires in COVID-19. Study-wide context: Sites across the United States, Italy and Spain contributed samples from acute and convalescent COVID-19.

In the original workflow: Estimation of nucleated cell counts was performed using reference gene primer amplification. Data came from immunoSEQ multiplex PCR; TCRdb stores just in-frame clones and leaves some out. That table is the source of V, J and clone size, and D and trimming were worked out from the DNA. The sample has a few hundred thousand clones, 88% seen once. This CDR3 has 14 residues. Germline lookup yields CDR1 SNHLY and CDR2 FYNNEI. The receptor's source is a woman younger than 45 who had recovered from COVID-19. Sequencing was carried out using peripheral blood. This chain uses TRBV2 with TRBJ1-5; 10 bases are shared with TRBD1. Here the CDR3 reads CASAGTGENQPQHF. The CDR3 DNA is TGTGCCAGTGCCGGGACAGGGGAAAATCAACCCCAGCATTTT.